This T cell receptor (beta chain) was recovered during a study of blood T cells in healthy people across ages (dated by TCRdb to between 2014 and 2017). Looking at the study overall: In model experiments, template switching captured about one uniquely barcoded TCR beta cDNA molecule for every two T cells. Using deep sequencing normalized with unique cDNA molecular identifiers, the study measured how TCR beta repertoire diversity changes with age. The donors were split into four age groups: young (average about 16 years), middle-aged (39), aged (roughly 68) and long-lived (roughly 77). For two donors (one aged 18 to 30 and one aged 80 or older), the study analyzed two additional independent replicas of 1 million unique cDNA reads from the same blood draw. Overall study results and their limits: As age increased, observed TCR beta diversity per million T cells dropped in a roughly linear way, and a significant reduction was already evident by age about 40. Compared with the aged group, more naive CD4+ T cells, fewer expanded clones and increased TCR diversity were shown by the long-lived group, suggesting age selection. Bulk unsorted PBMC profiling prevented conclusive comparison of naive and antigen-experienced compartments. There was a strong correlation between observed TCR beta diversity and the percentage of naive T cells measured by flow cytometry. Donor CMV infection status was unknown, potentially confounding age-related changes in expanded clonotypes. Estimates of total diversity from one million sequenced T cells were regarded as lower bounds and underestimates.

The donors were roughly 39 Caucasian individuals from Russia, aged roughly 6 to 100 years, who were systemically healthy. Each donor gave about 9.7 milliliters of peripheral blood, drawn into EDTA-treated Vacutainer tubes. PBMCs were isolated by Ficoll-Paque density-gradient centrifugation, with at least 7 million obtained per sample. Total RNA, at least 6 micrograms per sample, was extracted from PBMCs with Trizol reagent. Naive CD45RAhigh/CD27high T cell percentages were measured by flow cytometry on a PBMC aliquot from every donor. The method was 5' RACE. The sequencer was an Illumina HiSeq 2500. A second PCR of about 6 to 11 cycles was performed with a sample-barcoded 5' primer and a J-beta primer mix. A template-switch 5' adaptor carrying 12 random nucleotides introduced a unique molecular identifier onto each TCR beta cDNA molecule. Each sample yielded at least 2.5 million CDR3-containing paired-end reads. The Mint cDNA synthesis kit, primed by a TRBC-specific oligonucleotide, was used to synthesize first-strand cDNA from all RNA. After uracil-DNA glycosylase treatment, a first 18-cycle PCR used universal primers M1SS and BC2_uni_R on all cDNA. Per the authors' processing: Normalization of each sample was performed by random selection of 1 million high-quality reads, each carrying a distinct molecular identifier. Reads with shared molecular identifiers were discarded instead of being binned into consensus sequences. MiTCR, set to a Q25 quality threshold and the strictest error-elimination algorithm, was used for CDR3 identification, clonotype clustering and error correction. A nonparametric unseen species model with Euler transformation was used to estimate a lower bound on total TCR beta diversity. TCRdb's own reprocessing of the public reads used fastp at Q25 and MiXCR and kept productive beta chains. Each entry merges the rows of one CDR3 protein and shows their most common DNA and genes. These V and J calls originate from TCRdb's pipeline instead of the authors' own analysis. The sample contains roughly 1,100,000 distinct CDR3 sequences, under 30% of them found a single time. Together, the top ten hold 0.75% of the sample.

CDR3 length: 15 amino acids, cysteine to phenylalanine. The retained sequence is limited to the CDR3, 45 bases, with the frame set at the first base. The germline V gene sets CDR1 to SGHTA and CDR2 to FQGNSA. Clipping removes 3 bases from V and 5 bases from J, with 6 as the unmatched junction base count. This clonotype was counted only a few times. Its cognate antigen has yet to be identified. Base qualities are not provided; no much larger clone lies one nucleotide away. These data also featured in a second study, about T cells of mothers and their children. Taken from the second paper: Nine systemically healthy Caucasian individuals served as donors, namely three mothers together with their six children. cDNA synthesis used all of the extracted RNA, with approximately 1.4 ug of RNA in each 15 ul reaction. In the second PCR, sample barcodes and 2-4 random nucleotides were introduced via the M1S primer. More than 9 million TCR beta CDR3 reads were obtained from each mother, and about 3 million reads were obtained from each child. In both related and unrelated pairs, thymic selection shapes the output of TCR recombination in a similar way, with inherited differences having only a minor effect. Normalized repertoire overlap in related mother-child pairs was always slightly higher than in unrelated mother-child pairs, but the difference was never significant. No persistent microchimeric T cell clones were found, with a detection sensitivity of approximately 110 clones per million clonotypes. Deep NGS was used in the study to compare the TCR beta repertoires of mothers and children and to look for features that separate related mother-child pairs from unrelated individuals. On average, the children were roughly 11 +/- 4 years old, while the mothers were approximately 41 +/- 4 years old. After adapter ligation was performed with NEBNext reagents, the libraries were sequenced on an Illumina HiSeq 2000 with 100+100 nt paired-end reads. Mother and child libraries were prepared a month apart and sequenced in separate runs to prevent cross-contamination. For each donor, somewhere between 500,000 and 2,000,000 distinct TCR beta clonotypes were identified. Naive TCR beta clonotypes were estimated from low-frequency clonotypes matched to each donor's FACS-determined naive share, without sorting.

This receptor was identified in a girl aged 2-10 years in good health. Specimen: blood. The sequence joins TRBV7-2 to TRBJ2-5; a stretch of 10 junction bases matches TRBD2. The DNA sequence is TGTGCCAGCAGCTTTACTAGCGGGGATTCGGAGACCCAGTACTTC. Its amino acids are CASSFTSGDSETQYF. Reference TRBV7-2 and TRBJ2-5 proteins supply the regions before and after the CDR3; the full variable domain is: GAGVSQSPSNKVTEKGKDVELRCDPISGHTALYWYRQSLGQGLEFLIYFQGNSAPDKSGLPSDRFSAERTGGSVSTLTIQRTQQEDSAVYLCASSFTSGDSETQYFGPGTRLLVL.